The 2 T cell receptor beta chains reported below all come from one sample, sequenced in a study of blood T cell repertoires in COVID-19. Assay used: immunoSEQ multiplex PCR; TCRdb lists only in-frame clones, some missing. The sample gives 200,000 to 300,000 clones, approximately 90% of which show up once; over 4% is in the top ten. The sequenced sample consisted of peripheral blood. Receptors originate from a man in his sixties who had recovered from COVID-19.

This clone has only one observation. An end of the junction differs from the germline gene, which may be a read error. J is TRBJ1-2 and V is TRBV7-2, with TRBD1 identical over 7 bases. Germline V gene sequence: CDR1 SGHTA, CDR2 FQGNSA. The CDR3 length is 12 residues. The CDR3 protein is CATSSDRHGYTF. The CDR3 region has the DNA TGTGCCACCAGCTCGGACAGGCATGGCTACACCTTC. The full variable domain, its missing parts supplied by reference TRBV7-2 and TRBJ1-2, is GAGVSQSPSNKVTEKGKDVELRCDPISGHTALYWYRQSLGQGLEFLIYFQGNSAPDKSGLPSDRFSAERTGGSVSTLTIQRTQQEDSAVYLCATSSDRHGYTFGSGTRLTVV.

The chain couples TRBV19 to TRBJ2-1, with 9 bases that match TRBD1. The V gene's germline CDR1 is LNHDA and CDR2 SQIVND (reference sequence). J was trimmed by 3 bases and V by 5 bases; bases with no gene match: 5. The CDR3 is 15 residues long. For the CDR3, the DNA is TGTGCCAGTAGTCGGGGGACAGGGTACTACAATGAGCAGTTCTTC. It codes for CASSRGTGYYNEQFF.